This entry concerns a single TCR beta chain. Original processing methods: From reference gene primer amplification, estimates of nucleated cell counts were derived. Method: immunoSEQ multiplex PCR; TCRdb's copy keeps in-frame clones and lacks some. D and trimming were read from the DNA, whereas the V and J calls and clone size are those reported in that table. The profile shows about 100,000 clones, more than 85% of them singletons. The sample originates from a study of blood T cell repertoires in COVID-19. Overall study: Acute-phase and convalescent COVID-19 samples originated in the United States, Italy and Spain. The cDNA or gDNA used as material had been derived from T cells, B-cell-depleted T cells, or PBMCs.

The sequenced sample consisted of peripheral blood. This clonotype originated in a man aged 50-59 years with active COVID-19.

In nucleotides, the CDR3 is TGCGCCAGCAGCCCGGGACAGGGGGCAGGAGATACGCAGTATTTT. Translation gives CASSPGQGAGDTQYF. V and J are TRBV5-1 and TRBJ2-3; 12 bases align to TRBD1. Germline lookup yields CDR1 SGHRS and CDR2 YFSETQ. The trim removed 4 bases at V and 5 bases at J, leaving 5 bases unmatched. The length of the CDR3 is 15 residues.